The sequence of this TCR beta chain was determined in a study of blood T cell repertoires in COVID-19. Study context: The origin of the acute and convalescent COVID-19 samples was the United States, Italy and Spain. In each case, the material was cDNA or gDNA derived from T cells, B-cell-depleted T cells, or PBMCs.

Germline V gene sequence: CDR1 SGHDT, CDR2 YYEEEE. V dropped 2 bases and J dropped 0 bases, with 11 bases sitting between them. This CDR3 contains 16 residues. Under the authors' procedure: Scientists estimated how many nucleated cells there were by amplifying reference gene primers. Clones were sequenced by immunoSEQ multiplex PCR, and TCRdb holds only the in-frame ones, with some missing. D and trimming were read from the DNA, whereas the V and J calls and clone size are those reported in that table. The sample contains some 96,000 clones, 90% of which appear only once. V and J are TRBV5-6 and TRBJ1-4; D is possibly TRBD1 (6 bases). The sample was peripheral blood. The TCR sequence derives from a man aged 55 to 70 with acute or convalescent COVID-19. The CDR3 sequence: CASSLQGAATNEKLFF. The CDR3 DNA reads TGTGCCAGCAGCTTACAGGGAGCTGCAACTAATGAAAAACTGTTTTTT.